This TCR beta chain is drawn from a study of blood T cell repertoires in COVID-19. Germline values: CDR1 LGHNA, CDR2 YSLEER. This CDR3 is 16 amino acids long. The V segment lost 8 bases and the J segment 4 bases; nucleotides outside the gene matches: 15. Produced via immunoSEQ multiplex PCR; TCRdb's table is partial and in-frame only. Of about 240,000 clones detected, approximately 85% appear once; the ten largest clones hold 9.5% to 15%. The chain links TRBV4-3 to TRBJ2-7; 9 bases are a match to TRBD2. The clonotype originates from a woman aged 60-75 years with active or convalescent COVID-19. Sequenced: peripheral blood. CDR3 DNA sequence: TGCGCCAGCTCACCTGGTGGAGCGGGGGGATCTTACGAGCAGTACTTC. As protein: CASSPGGAGGSYEQYF.